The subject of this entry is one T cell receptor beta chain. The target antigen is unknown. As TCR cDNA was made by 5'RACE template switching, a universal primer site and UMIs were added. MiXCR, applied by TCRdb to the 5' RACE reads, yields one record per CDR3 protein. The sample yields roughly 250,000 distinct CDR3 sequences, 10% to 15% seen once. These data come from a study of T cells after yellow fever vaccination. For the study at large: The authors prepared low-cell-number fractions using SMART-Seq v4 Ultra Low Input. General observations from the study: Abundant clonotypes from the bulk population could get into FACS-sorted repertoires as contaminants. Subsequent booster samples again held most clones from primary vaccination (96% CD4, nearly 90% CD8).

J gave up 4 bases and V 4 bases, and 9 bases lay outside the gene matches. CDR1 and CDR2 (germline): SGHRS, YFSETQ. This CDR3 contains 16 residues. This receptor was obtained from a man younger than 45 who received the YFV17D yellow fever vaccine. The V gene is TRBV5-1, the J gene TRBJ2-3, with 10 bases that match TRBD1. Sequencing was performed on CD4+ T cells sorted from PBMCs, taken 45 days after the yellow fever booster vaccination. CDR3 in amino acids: CASSRNRDRGPDTQYF. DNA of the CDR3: TGCGCCAGCAGCCGTAACCGGGACAGGGGTCCAGATACGCAGTATTTT.